This TCR beta chain derives from a study of Ad26.COV2.S vaccination and SARS-CoV-2 variants listed by TCRdb under 2021. Concerning the study at large: Donors in the vaccine arm were drawn from COV1001, a multicentre, randomized, double-blind, placebo-controlled phase I-IIa trial testing Ad26.COV2.S in healthy adults. Ad26.COV2.S was administered intramuscularly at 5 x 10^10 or 1 x 10^11 viral particles, either as a single shot or as two shots given 56 days apart. TCRbeta repertoire sequencing served as the tool for gauging how specific and how broad the SARS-CoV-2-reactive T cell receptors were following Ad26.COV2.S vaccination. The TCR-sequenced set comprised approximately 32 samples: around 20 Ad26.COV2.S vaccine recipients, 5 placebo recipients and 8 SARS-CoV-2 convalescent individuals. Participants in the trial were split at random into five groups of five each, receiving low-dose or high-dose Ad26.COV2.S once or twice, or else placebo on both occasions. Blinding of investigators to trial group allocation was maintained during experiments and outcome assessment. Broad study findings and their caveats: According to the authors, total T cell responses may have been underestimated by the TCR breadth and depth analyses. Higher spike-specific TCR breadth was observed in Ad26.COV2.S recipients than in placebo recipients (P = 0.0014). Substantial breadth of spike-specific CD8+ and CD4+ T cell responses was reported after vaccination. Comparing responses between vaccine doses or regimens was not something the study was powered to do. Vaccine and placebo recipients had similar non-spike TCR breadth, a finding consistent with the vaccine containing only spike.

TCRbeta CDR3 regions were sequenced with the immunoSEQ Assay. After extraction, genomic DNA underwent amplification by bias-controlled multiplex PCR, followed by high-throughput sequencing. In the original analysis: Collapsing and filtering of sequences were performed to quantify the absolute abundance of each unique TCRbeta CDR3 region. T cell fraction was estimated by normalization of TCRbeta template counts to usable DNA, with usable DNA being measured through amplification of reference genes present in all nucleated cells. Repertoire TCRs were annotated as SARS-CoV-2-specific by exact matching of V gene, CDR3 amino acid sequence and J gene to a known reactive TCR set. The reference SARS-CoV-2 TCR set came from MIRA and was filtered for enrichment in COVID-19-positive ImmuneCODE repertoires, removing public or cross-reactive TCRs. Based on the MIRA antigens, annotated TCRs were further analysed at the level of specific ORF or position within ORF. Breadth was defined as annotated unique rearrangements over total unique productive rearrangements; depth was the summed frequency of those rearrangements. TCR breadth was compared between groups using two-sided Wilcoxon rank-sum tests. Sourced from immuneACCESS, this table was stored by TCRdb with only in-frame sequences that have V and J called. A share of the clones is absent; for the studies checked, an unresolved V gene accounts for under half, and the remainder has no known explanation. V and J calls plus clone size are reproduced from that table; the DNA served to infer D and trimming. This sample gives some 290,000 clones in total; 86% of them show up just once. 1.9% of the sample comes from the top ten.

As regards this clone: What antigen it recognizes has not been identified. There are no base qualities to consult, and no much larger clone falls within one base.

The meaning of the sample's treatment or condition label: over 15 received Ad26.COV2.S at low or high dose, single or two shots; roughly five received placebo; per-sample allocation not given. Repertoires of vaccine and placebo recipients were sequenced from samples taken on day 63 after the first injection. Cohort 1b enrolled about two dozen adults aged 18-55 years at a single site in Boston, USA, between 29 July and 7 August 2020. Ad26.COV2.S was a replication-incompetent adenovirus type 26 vector that expressed a prefusion-stabilized SARS-CoV-2 spike protein derived from the original Wuhan strain. The germline V gene specifies KGHSH as CDR1 and LQKENI as CDR2. Relative to germline, V is 0 bases shorter and J is 3 bases shorter, with 12 bases between their ends. The CDR3 runs 16 amino acids, cysteine and phenylalanine included. Only the CDR3 region is kept as DNA, spanning 48 bases read in frame from base 1.

In this chain, TRBV18 is recombined with TRBJ1-5; TRBD1 is possibly the D segment (5 matching bases). The TCR was taken from a person between 18 and 65 years old who received the Ad26.COV2.S COVID-19 vaccine or a placebo. The input for sequencing was peripheral blood, taken in a trial of Ad26.COV2.S vaccine versus placebo. The DNA sequence is TGTGCCAGCTCACCACCGGGGGGGGGAAACAATCAGCCCCAGCATTTT. This translates into CASSPPGGGNNQPQHF.